These 32 T cell receptor beta chains were sequenced from one sample in a study of T cell clonality in common variable immunodeficiency. Measured with immunoSEQ multiplex PCR; TCRdb has only the in-frame clones, and not every one. The sample shows 55,000 or so clones, none of them appearing just once. Specimen: peripheral blood mononuclear cells. The receptors stem from a person aged 18-70 years in good health.

At least ten counts were recorded for this clone. The sequenced part of the CDR3 DNA is TGTGCCAGCAGTTTTGGCCTAGCGGGAGGCAATGAG. As protein: CASSFGLAGGNE. The entire CDR3 protein reads CASSFGLAGGNEQFF. V usage is TRBV12-3 or TRBV12-4 and J usage is TRBJ2-1; 11 bases agree with TRBD2. The CDR3 is cut off 3 residues early in the read; its end comes from the germline J gene. The CDR3 runs to 15 residues. Trimming at V came to 3 bases and at J to 6 bases, leaving 4 bases not matched to a gene.

This clone was seen repeatedly, ten times or more. The CDR3 end is not reached by the read, which stops 3 residues before it; the germline J gene fills it in. This sequence joins TRBV28 and TRBJ1-1; the D is unclear. This CDR3 is built from 15 residues. Germline V gene sequence: CDR1 MDHEN, CDR2 SYDVKM. Trimming removed 3 bases from V and 4 bases from J, with 15 bases in between. CDR3 in amino acids: CASSFFFGVGTEAFF. The part of the CDR3 DNA that was read is TGTGCCAGCAGTTTCTTTTTCGGGGTGGGCACTGAA.

This clone was seen only a few times. Coverage ceases 3 residues before the CDR3 finishes, and the germline J gene fills in the end. The rearrangement links TRBV19 to TRBJ1-2, with D unclear. Germline lookup yields CDR1 LNHDA and CDR2 SQIVND (reference sequence). The CDR3 has 11 residues. CDR3 DNA, as far as it was read: TGTGCCAGTAGCAAAACAGATACC. This sequence encodes CASSKTDT. The CDR3 in full is CASSKTDTYTF.

This clone was observed many times. The CDR3 goes on 3 residues after the read ends, and that part is filled in from the germline J gene. V gene TRBV5-1 combines with J gene TRBJ2-1; D ambiguous. Germline assignment: CDR1 SGHRS and CDR2 YFSETQ. This CDR3 is 12 amino acids long. V was cut by 4 bases and J by 4 bases, with 6 bases left in between. The CDR3 reads CASSLDYNEQFF. The covered CDR3 bases are TGCGCCAGCAGCCTAGATTACAATGAG.

This clone was counted at least ten times. A much larger clone sits a single nucleotide away, making a read error possible. The sequenced fragment ends 3 residues before the CDR3 boundary, so the rest is inferred from the germline J gene. The rearrangement links TRBV29-1 to TRBJ2-6; TRBD1 is a possible D gene (5 bases). Germline V gene sequence: CDR1 SQVTM, CDR2 ANQGSEA. This CDR3 comprises 15 residues. The CDR3 reads CSVVLGPSRANVLTF. The CDR3 bases that were read are TGCAGCGTTGTGTTGGGGCCCTCTAGGGCCAACGTC.

This clone was picked up many times. Partial CDR3 DNA: TGTGCCAGCAGAAGACTAGCGGGGGGGCTAGATACG. Translation: CASRRLAGGLDT. The whole CDR3 region reads CASRRLAGGLDTQYF. V and J are TRBV2 and TRBJ2-3; TRBD2 aligns across 14 bases. The DNA ends 3 residues before the CDR3 does, and the rest of the CDR3 is filled in from the germline J gene. Germline V gene sequence: CDR1 SNHLY, CDR2 FYNNEI. CDR3 length: 15 residues. J gave up 5 bases and V 6 bases, and 4 bases lay outside the gene matches.

This clone was counted ten times or more. Read data end 3 residues before the CDR3 end; the end is taken from the germline J gene. The chain recombines TRBV5-4 with TRBJ2-3; a possible D gene is TRBD2 (5 bases). Per the germline V gene, CDR1 is SGHNT and CDR2 is YYREEE (reference sequence). This CDR3 is 14 amino acids long. Incomplete CDR3 DNA: TGTGCCAGCAGCTTGAGACGCCTCGGGGAGACG. It codes for CASSLRRLGET. The CDR3, in full, reads CASSLRRLGETQYF. The whole variable domain, filled in from reference TRBV5-4 and TRBJ2-3, reads ETGVTQSPTHLIKTRGQQVTLRCSSQSGHNTVSWYQQALGQGPQFIFQYYREEENGRGNFPPRFSGLQFPNYSSELNVNALELDDSALYLCASSLRRLGETQYFGPGTRLTVL.

This clone was seen repeatedly, ten times or more. The missing CDR3 end, 3 residues past where the read stops, is filled in from the germline J gene. The chain has TRBV19 and TRBJ1-1, with 8 bases lining up with TRBD1. CDR1 LNHDA and CDR2 SQIVND come from the germline V gene (reference sequence). The CDR3 consists of 12 residues. Partial CDR3 DNA: TGTGCCAGTAGTACCTACAGGGGGTCT. Translation: CASSTYRGS. The full CDR3 protein reads CASSTYRGSAFF.

This clone was seen at least ten times. The read stops 3 residues short of the end of the CDR3; the missing end is completed from the germline J gene. The rearrangement uses TRBV5-1 and TRBJ1-4, with D unresolved. V was trimmed by 1 base and J by 8 bases, leaving 15 bases between them. Germline V gene data show CDR1 as SGHRS and CDR2 as YFSETQ. The length of the CDR3 is 15 residues. Incomplete CDR3 DNA: TGCGCCAGCAGCTTGAATTCGCCCCCTATGGAAAAA. This gives the protein CASSLNSPPMEK. The CDR3 in full is CASSLNSPPMEKLFF.

This clone showed up many times. The read terminates 3 residues ahead of where the CDR3 ends, so the germline J gene completes it. J is TRBJ2-5 and V is TRBV29-1; 10 bases are shared with TRBD1. The trim removed 6 bases at V and 4 bases at J, leaving 5 bases unmatched. From germline, CDR1 is SQVTM and CDR2 ANQGSEA. The CDR3 is 13 amino acids. CDR3 amino acids: CSVWTGGGETQYF. CDR3 DNA, as far as it was read: TGCAGCGTCTGGACAGGGGGAGGAGAGACC.

This clone was seen repeatedly, ten times or more. The read finishes 3 residues shy of the CDR3 end, and the germline J gene is used to complete it. This chain links TRBV29-1 with TRBJ2-7; the match to TRBD1 covers 9 bases. CDR1 and CDR2 from the germline V gene are SQVTM and ANQGSEA. V lost 0 bases to trimming and J lost 1 base; unmatched junction nucleotides: 10. The CDR3 has 17 amino acids. CDR3 region: CSVEDPLGQGPSYEQYF. The DNA read from the CDR3 is TGCAGCGTTGAAGACCCCTTGGGACAGGGACCTTCCTACGAG.

This clone was detected ten times or more. The read finishes 3 residues shy of the CDR3 end, and the germline J gene is used to complete it. The chain is built from TRBV20-1 and TRBJ2-3; the D gene is possibly TRBD2 (5 bases). The CDR3 has 15 amino acids. The germline V gene has CDR1 DFQATT and CDR2 SNEGSKA (reference sequence). Incomplete CDR3 DNA: TGCAGTGCTCAACCGGGGATGTCCTGGAATCAGCCG. As protein: CSAQPGMSWNQP. In full, the CDR3 is CSAQPGMSWNQPQYF.

This clone came up many times. Coverage ceases 3 residues before the CDR3 finishes, and the germline J gene fills in the end. The chain couples TRBV7-3 to TRBJ1-6; 7 bases are a match to TRBD1. Germline V gives CDR1 SGHTA, CDR2 FQGTGA. V lost 5 bases to trimming and J lost 7 bases; unmatched junction nucleotides: 2. This CDR3 is built from 13 residues. The CDR3 protein is CASSRDRNSPLHF. The covered CDR3 bases are TGTGCCAGCAGCCGGGACAGAAATTCACCC.

This clone was counted many times. Coverage ceases 3 residues before the CDR3 finishes, and the germline J gene fills in the end. The chain has TRBV11-3 and TRBJ2-5, with D possibly matching TRBD1 (7 bases). The CDR3 sequence is 14 residues long. Trimming pared 3 bases from V and 3 bases from J, leaving 11 bases between. CDR1 and CDR2 (germline): SGHNT, YENEEA. CDR3 in amino acids: CASSFDREEETQYF. The DNA read from the CDR3 is TGTGCCAGCAGCTTCGACAGGGAGGAAGAGACC. The full variable domain, its missing parts supplied by reference TRBV11-3 and TRBJ2-5, is EAGVVQSPRYKIIEKKQPVAFWCNPISGHNTLYWYLQNLGQGPELLIRYENEEAVDDSQLPKDRFSAERLKGVDSTLKIQPAELGDSAVYLCASSFDREEETQYFGPGTRLLVL.

The table lists this clone with many counts. Sequencing ends 3 residues short of the CDR3 end; the germline J gene provides the rest. This chain joins TRBV5-4 and TRBJ2-5; D perhaps matches TRBD2 (5 bases). The CDR3 contains 14 residues. The germline gives CDR1 SGHNT, CDR2 YYREEE (reference sequence). Trimming removed 3 bases from V and 5 bases from J, with 14 bases in between. The sequenced CDR3 bases are TGTGCCAGCAGCTGGCCGAGCGGAGGCGAGACC. It encodes CASSWPSGGET. The full CDR3 reads CASSWPSGGETQYF.

Turning to this clone: A much more abundant neighbour one base away suggests this may be a read error. The read halts 3 residues ahead of the CDR3 end, with the missing end drawn from the germline J gene. This chain joins TRBV30 and TRBJ1-1, with TRBD1 as a possible D gene (6 bases). With 8 bases removed from V and 2 bases from J, the gap between germline ends came to 21 bases. Per the germline V gene, CDR1 is GTSNPN and CDR2 is SVGIG (reference sequence). The CDR3 sequence is 15 residues long. The CDR3 loop is CARTRAGASNTEAFF. CDR3 DNA (partial): TGTGCCCGGACCCGGGCAGGGGCAAGCAACACTGAA.

This clone occurred many times. The read comes to an end 3 residues before the CDR3 does, leaving the germline J gene to fill in the end. The chain carries TRBV12-3 or TRBV12-4 and TRBJ2-2, with 8 nucleotides matching TRBD2. The ends lost 5 bases at V and 5 bases at J; junction bases unmatched: 7. The CDR3 has 15 residues. CDR3 loop: CASSGLALHTGELFF. The DNA read from the CDR3 is TGTGCCAGCAGTGGACTAGCTCTACATACCGGGGAG.

This clone was recorded many times. Read data end 3 residues before the CDR3 end; the end is taken from the germline J gene. The same CDR3 is also encoded by other DNA sequences in this sample. This chain uses TRBV6-4 with TRBJ1-3, with 7 bases identical to TRBD1. The CDR3 is made up of 13 amino acids. CDR1 and CDR2 (germline): MRHNA, SNTAGT. V was clipped by 8 bases and J by 3 bases; unmatched bases: 4. CDR3 bases read: TGTGCCAGCCCCCGGGACAGTGGAAACACC. Encoded protein: CASPRDSGNT. The full-length CDR3 reads as CASPRDSGNTIYF.

This clone was seen at least ten times. The read ends 3 residues shy of where the CDR3 ends; the end is completed using the germline J gene. This chain uses TRBV9 with TRBJ1-6; a possible D gene is TRBD1 (5 bases). From germline, CDR1 is SGDLS and CDR2 YYNGEE. This CDR3 spans 13 amino acids. V lost 3 bases and J lost 8, with 9 bases in between. CDR3 bases read: TGTGCCAGCAGCGCCCAGGGATATTCACCC. Translating gives CASSAQGYSP. The complete CDR3 protein is CASSAQGYSPLHF.

At least ten counts were recorded for this clone. The CDR3 goes on 3 residues after the read ends, and that part is filled in from the germline J gene. The genes are TRBV5-1 and TRBJ1-2; perhaps TRBD1 as D (5 bases). The CDR3 is 15 amino acids. From germline, CDR1 is SGHRS and CDR2 YFSETQ. The CDR3 loop reads CASSLADPSQGGYTF. The sequenced CDR3 bases are TGCGCCAGCAGCTTGGCCGACCCCTCCCAGGGCGGC. The entire variable domain, with the rest obtained from reference TRBV5-1 and TRBJ1-2, is as follows: KAGVTQTPRYLIKTRGQQVTLSCSPISGHRSVSWYQQTPGQGLQFLFEYFSETQRNKGNFPGRFSGRQFSNSRSEMNVSTLELGDSALYLCASSLADPSQGGYTFGSGTRLTVV.

Of note for this clone: The sequence runs out 3 residues before the end of the CDR3; the remainder is reconstructed from the germline J gene. The chain recombines TRBV13 with TRBJ2-1; D might be TRBD1 (6 bases). V was cut by 4 bases and J by 8 bases, with 12 bases left in between. CDR1 and CDR2 (germline): PRHDT, FYEKMQ (reference sequence). CDR3 length: 13 residues. CDR3 protein: CASSWNRVDEQFF. The sequenced CDR3 bases are TGTGCCAGCAGCTGGAACAGGGTTGATGAG.

This clone was observed many times. The CDR3 end lies 3 residues beyond the end of the read and is filled in from the germline J gene. The rearrangement uses TRBV5-1 and TRBJ1-1, with D unclear. The CDR3 loop spans 13 amino acids. The germline gives CDR1 SGHRS, CDR2 YFSETQ. Trimming removed 5 bases from V and 3 bases from J, with 11 bases in between. CDR3 DNA (partial): TGCGCCAGCAGGCTCAGAGAGGACACTGAA. It yields the protein CASRLREDTE. The complete CDR3 protein is CASRLREDTEAFF. Together with reference TRBV5-1 and TRBJ1-1, the CDR3 gives the full variable domain: KAGVTQTPRYLIKTRGQQVTLSCSPISGHRSVSWYQQTPGQGLQFLFEYFSETQRNKGNFPGRFSGRQFSNSRSEMNVSTLELGDSALYLCASRLREDTEAFFGQGTRLTVV.

This clone was observed many times. The CDR3 is cut off 3 residues early in the read; its end comes from the germline J gene. This chain joins TRBV10-3 and TRBJ2-1, with 14 bases aligning to TRBD2. V shed 5 bases and J 8 bases; nucleotides not matched to a gene: 8. Germline values: CDR1 ENHRY, CDR2 SYGVKD. The length of the CDR3 is 16 residues. The CDR3 bases that were read are TGTGCCATCAGTTCGCCGGGACTAGCGGGGGCGGATGAG. Its translation is CAISSPGLAGADE. The complete CDR3 sequence is CAISSPGLAGADEQFF.

The table lists this clone with many counts. The read halts 3 residues ahead of the CDR3 end, with the missing end drawn from the germline J gene. The chain uses TRBV5-1 and TRBJ1-2; D is perhaps TRBD1 (5 bases). This CDR3 has 14 residues. Trimming took 5 bases from V and 2 from J, leaving 13 bases between them. Germline CDR1 and CDR2: SGHRS and YFSETQ. The CDR3 is CASRVLGENYGYTF. The CDR3 bases that were read are TGCGCCAGCAGAGTTTTAGGGGAAAACTATGGC. Drawing the rest from reference TRBV5-1 and TRBJ1-2, the complete variable domain is KAGVTQTPRYLIKTRGQQVTLSCSPISGHRSVSWYQQTPGQGLQFLFEYFSETQRNKGNFPGRFSGRQFSNSRSEMNVSTLELGDSALYLCASRVLGENYGYTFGSGTRLTVV.

This clone was counted many times. The DNA read from the CDR3 is TGTGCCAGCAGCCCCCAGGCAACTAATGAAAAA. It codes for CASSPQATNEK. The entire CDR3 reads CASSPQATNEKLFF. The chain is built from TRBV7-2 and TRBJ1-4; no firm D call. The read terminates 3 residues ahead of where the CDR3 ends, so the germline J gene completes it. From germline, CDR1 is SGHTA and CDR2 FQGNSA. V lost 5 bases to trimming and J lost 0 bases, with 7 bases between them. The CDR3 runs 14 residues.

This clone was detected ten times or more. Read sequence stops 3 residues before the CDR3 end, and the germline J gene provides the missing end. The chain recombines TRBV20-1 with TRBJ2-3; a weak D match, TRBD1 (6 bases). The CDR3 consists of 16 residues. Trimming removed 1 base at V and 2 bases at J, with 16 bases between. CDR1 and CDR2 (germline): DFQATT, SNEGSKA (reference sequence). The sequenced CDR3 bases are TGCAGTGCTAGAGGCAGAGGGGGACGACCCACAGATACG. It is translated as CSARGRGGRPTDT. The whole CDR3 is CSARGRGGRPTDTQYF.

This clone was observed many times. The observed sequence ends 3 residues before the CDR3 terminus, with the missing tail filled in from the germline J gene. The V gene is TRBV7-2, the J gene TRBJ1-1, with D maybe TRBD1 (6 bases). Germline assignment: CDR1 SGHTA and CDR2 FQGNSA. V lost 5 bases, J lost 4 bases, and 14 bases lay in between. This CDR3 spans 14 amino acids. This chain's CDR3 is CASSPGGGVTEAFF. The part of the CDR3 DNA that was read is TGTGCCAGCAGCCCAGGAGGGGGTGTCACTGAA. Looking up the rest from reference TRBV7-2 and TRBJ1-1 gives the full variable domain: GAGVSQSPSNKVTEKGKDVELRCDPISGHTALYWYRQSLGQGLEFLIYFQGNSAPDKSGLPSDRFSAERTGGSVSTLTIQRTQQEDSAVYLCASSPGGGVTEAFFGQGTRLTVV.

This clone occurred many times. CDR3 loop: CASTDSLMTGAYEQYF. The covered CDR3 bases are TGTGCCAGTACCGACTCCCTTATGACAGGGGCCTACGAG. This chain joins TRBV19 and TRBJ2-7; TRBD1 matches 8 bases. The CDR3 end falls 3 residues outside the read, so it is completed with the germline J gene. CDR1 is LNHDA, CDR2 SQIVND, per germline (reference sequence). J lost 2 bases, V lost 7 bases, and 13 bases had no gene match. The CDR3 contains 16 residues. Combining the CDR3 with reference TRBV19 and TRBJ2-7 gives the whole variable domain DGGITQSPKYLFRKEGQNVTLSCEQNLNHDAMYWYRQDPGQGLRLIYYSQIVNDFQKGDIAEGYSVSREKKESFPLTVTSAQKNPTAFYLCASTDSLMTGAYEQYFGPGTRLTVT.

This clone was observed at least ten times. Partial CDR3 DNA: TGTGCCATCAGCTCGGGGGGGATTAACACTGAA. It is translated as CAISSGGINTE. The full CDR3 protein is CAISSGGINTEAFF. This sequence joins TRBV10-3 and TRBJ1-1; a possible D gene is TRBD1 (5 bases). Sequencing ends 3 residues short of the CDR3 end; the germline J gene provides the rest. V was trimmed by 6 bases and J by 2 bases, leaving 13 bases between them. This CDR3 has 14 amino acids. Germline V gene sequence: CDR1 ENHRY, CDR2 SYGVKD.

This clone was detected ten times or more. The CDR3 end falls 3 residues outside the read, so it is completed with the germline J gene. This rearrangement joins TRBV19 to TRBJ2-3; 9 positions agree with TRBD2. With V trimmed by 6 bases and J by 2 bases, 6 bases remained unmatched. Germline assignment: CDR1 LNHDA and CDR2 SQIVND (reference sequence). The CDR3 spans 15 residues. This chain's CDR3 is CASRTSGGNTDTQYF. The CDR3 bases that were read are TGTGCCAGTAGGACAAGCGGGGGGAACACAGATACG.

This clone was detected many times. The CDR3 end lies 3 residues beyond the end of the read and is filled in from the germline J gene. The chain couples TRBV6-2 or TRBV6-3 to TRBJ1-2; D might be TRBD1 (5 bases). The germline gives CDR1 MNHEY, CDR2 SVGEGT. The CDR3 covers 11 residues. Trimming left V 6 bases short and J 7 bases short, with 9 bases between. The part of the CDR3 DNA that was read is TGTGCCAGCAGCCGGCAGGGTGGC. Protein product: CASSRQGG. The whole CDR3 region reads CASSRQGGYTF.

Many counts were recorded for this clone. The sequenced fragment ends 3 residues before the CDR3 boundary, so the rest is inferred from the germline J gene. This chain connects TRBV20-1 to TRBJ2-2; D possibly corresponds to TRBD1 (6 bases). With 3 bases removed from V and 3 bases from J, the gap between germline ends came to 8 bases. This CDR3 is 13 amino acids long. Per germline, CDR1 DFQATT and CDR2 SNEGSKA (reference sequence). The covered CDR3 bases are TGCAGTGCTAGGACAGGACACACCGGGGAG. Its translation is CSARTGHTGE. The CDR3 reads in full as CSARTGHTGELFF.